This T cell receptor beta chain comes out of a study of blood T cell repertoires in COVID-19. From germline, CDR1 is LNHNV and CDR2 YYDKDF (reference sequence). Trimming left V 0 bases short and J 8 bases short, with 28 bases between. The CDR3 is made up of 19 amino acids. Profiling relied on immunoSEQ multiplex PCR, and the TCRdb table lists in-frame clones only, not all of them. The sample gives over 45,000 clones, 80% to 90% of which show up once; about 2.9% is in the top ten. J is TRBJ2-5 and V is TRBV15; D might be TRBD1 (6 bases). The sequencing sample was made of peripheral blood. This clonotype originated in a woman over 75 with acute or convalescent COVID-19. For the CDR3, the DNA is TGTGCCACCAGCAGAGATGGAGGCAGGGGCTCGTTGTTCGTAGGTACCCAGTACTTC. It is translated as CATSRDGGRGSLFVGTQYF. The full variable domain, with the rest looked up from reference TRBV15 and TRBJ2-5, is DAMVIQNPRYQVTQFGKPVTLSCSQTLNHNVMYWYQQKSSQAPKLLFHYYDKDFNNEADTPDNFQSRRPNTSFCFLDIRSPGLGDTAMYLCATSRDGGRGSLFVGTQYFGPGTRLLVL.